This TCR beta chain was captured by sequencing in a study of blood T cell repertoires in COVID-19. Study background: The analysed material was cDNA or gDNA that came from T cells, B-cell-depleted T cells, or PBMCs.

This clone appeared many times. Sequencing was performed with immunoSEQ multiplex PCR; in TCRdb, only in-frame clones are kept and a portion is missing. The table has roughly 250,000 clones, around 87% seen once. V lost 4 bases, J lost 3 bases, and 15 bases lay in between. The V gene's germline CDR1 is SGHAT and CDR2 FQNNGV. This CDR3 has 16 residues. The source is a woman between 50 and 59 years old who had recovered from COVID-19. The sample was PBMCs or T cells enriched from blood (not recorded which). The chain is built from TRBV11-2 and TRBJ2-2; perhaps TRBD2 as D (6 bases). This CDR3 is CASSSGGRRDTGELFF. The CDR3 DNA is TGTGCCAGCAGCTCGGGCGGGCGGAGGGACACCGGGGAGCTGTTTTTT. The whole variable domain, remainder taken from reference TRBV11-2 and TRBJ2-2, is EAGVAQSPRYKIIEKRQSVAFWCNPISGHATLYWYQQILGQGPKLLIQFQNNGVVDDSQLPKDRFSAERLKGVDSTLKIQPAKLEDSAVYLCASSSGGRRDTGELFFGEGSRLTVL.